The rows below give T cell receptor beta chains drawn from one sample of a study of T cell responses to AZD1222 COVID-19 vaccine. The assay was immunoSEQ multiplex PCR, and TCRdb's table has in-frame clones only and misses some. The sample totals under 150,000 clones; its top ten clones hold 2% to 2.5%. Material: peripheral blood. Receptors originate from an adult in good health. CDR3s include the opening cysteine and the closing phenylalanine or tryptophan. Each record gives: D gene, V gene, J gene, CDR3 DNA, CDR3 protein. D genes are given only for firm matches.

-	TRBV7-9	TRBJ2-5	TGTGCCAGCAGCATACGGACGGGACGAGTAGAGACCCAGTACTTC	CASSIRTGRVETQYF
-	TRBV27	TRBJ1-2	TGTGCCAGCAGCGAAAGGGGCCTATATGGCTACACCTTC	CASSERGLYGYTF
-	TRBV20-1	TRBJ1-1	TGCAGTGCTAGTGCTGGAGTCAACACTGAAGCTTTCTTT	CSASAGVNTEAFF
-	TRBV19	TRBJ2-2	TGTGCCAGTAGCAAGACAGGGAACACCGGGGAGCTGTTTTTT	CASSKTGNTGELFF
-	TRBV7-9	TRBJ1-2	TGTGCCAGCAGCTTACGGGCAAGGGGCTACACCTTC	CASSLRARGYTF
-	TRBV11-3	TRBJ1-1	TGTGCCAGCAGCTACGGCGTCAACACTGAAGCTTTCTTT	CASSYGVNTEAFF
-	TRBV19	TRBJ2-3	TGTGCCAGCCAGCGTTCAGGGGAGGAGGGTACGCAGTATTTT	CASQRSGEEGTQYF
-	TRBV5-1	TRBJ2-6	TGCGCCAGCAGCTTGTGGGTACAGAGCTCTGGGGCCAACGTCCTGACTTTC	CASSLWVQSSGANVLTF
-	TRBV3-1/TRBV3-2	TRBJ2-3	TGTGCCAGCAGCCAAGATCCCCCAGATACAGATACGCAGTATTTT	CASSQDPPDTDTQYF
-	TRBV19	TRBJ2-1	TGTGCCAGTAGGGGGCTAGCAACCCCCGATGAGCAGTTCTTC	CASRGLATPDEQFF
TRBD1	TRBV5-1	TRBJ2-5	TGCGCCAGCAACCATCGGACAGGCGAAGAGACCCAGTACTTC	CASNHRTGEETQYF
TRBD2	TRBV5-1	TRBJ2-7	TGCGCCAGCAGCTGGGGAGGGATTCGTGGGGCCAGCTCCTACGAGCAGTACTTC	CASSWGGIRGASSYEQYF
-	TRBV15	TRBJ1-5	TGTGCCACCAGCAGAGATGGCAGGGGAAGCAATCAGCCCCAGCATTTT	CATSRDGRGSNQPQHF
-	TRBV5-6	TRBJ2-7	TGTGCCAGCAGCTTGAAACGGGAGCAGTACTTC	CASSLKREQYF
-	TRBV19	TRBJ1-1	TGTGCCAGTAGGAAACAGGGCATGAACACTGAAGCTTTCTTT	CASRKQGMNTEAFF
-	TRBV7-7	TRBJ2-2	TGTGCCAGCAGCTTAGGTACAGGTCACACCGGGGAGCTGTTTTTT	CASSLGTGHTGELFF
-	TRBV12-3/TRBV12-4	TRBJ1-2	TGTGCCAGCAGTTTAGTGTCTAGAGACGGCTACACCTTC	CASSLVSRDGYTF
TRBD1	TRBV6-4	TRBJ1-1	TGTGCCAGCAGTGGGACTCGGACAGGGGGCGCCGATGAAAAGAACACTGAAGCTTTCTTT	CASSGTRTGGADEKNTEAFF
TRBD2	TRBV4-2	TRBJ2-1	TGTGCCAGCAGCCAAGAGCCGCGGGGGGGCTCCTACAATGAGCAGTTCTTC	CASSQEPRGGSYNEQFF
TRBD2	TRBV11-2	TRBJ2-5	TGTGCCAGCAGCAACCGGGACGGACTAGCGGCCCCGGGGACCCAGTACTTC	CASSNRDGLAAPGTQYF
TRBD2	TRBV20-1	TRBJ2-3	TGCAGTGCTAGTATGGCTAGCGGGACCACAGATACGCAGTATTTT	CSASMASGTTDTQYF
-	TRBV7-6	TRBJ1-2	TGTGCCAGCAGCCCGGAGGCCGGATTAAGCTATGGCTACACCTTC	CASSPEAGLSYGYTF
-	TRBV4-3	TRBJ1-3	TGCGCCAGCAGCCAAGGGGCGTTCGGGAATGGAAACACCATATATTTT	CASSQGAFGNGNTIYF
TRBD2	TRBV4-1	TRBJ2-2	TGCGCCAGCAGCCAGGACCGGACTAGCGGTTTTGTCGGGGAGCTGTTTTTT	CASSQDRTSGFVGELFF
TRBD1	TRBV5-4	TRBJ2-7	TGTGCCAGCAGCTTGGGACAGGGGTTCTACGAGCAGTACTTC	CASSLGQGFYEQYF
TRBD1	TRBV28	TRBJ1-6	TGTGCCAGCACCTGGGACAGTCATAATTCACCCCTCCACTTT	CASTWDSHNSPLHF
-	TRBV3-1/TRBV3-2	TRBJ2-5	TGTGCCAGCAGCTATGCAGAGACCCAGTACTTC	CASSYAETQYF
-	TRBV27	TRBJ1-1	TGTGCCAGCAGTCACCCGGGGGCGAACACTGAAGCTTTCTTT	CASSHPGANTEAFF
-	TRBV27	TRBJ2-7	TGTGCCAGCAGTTTATCAGCCGTCTACGAGCAGTACTTC	CASSLSAVYEQYF
TRBD1	TRBV10-2	TRBJ2-7	TGCGCCAGCAGTGACCCCTCCGACAGGGAACCGTACGAGCAGTACTTC	CASSDPSDREPYEQYF
TRBD1	TRBV27	TRBJ1-5	TGTGCCAGCAGACTACGTACAGGGGGTAACAATCAGCCCCAGCATTTT	CASRLRTGGNNQPQHF
-	TRBV19	TRBJ1-2	TGTGCCAGCAAGGGATCTGAGTCCTTTGGCTACACCTTC	CASKGSESFGYTF
TRBD1	TRBV6-5	TRBJ1-2	TGTGCCAGCGGAAACAGGGGGCATATATATGGCTACACCTTC	CASGNRGHIYGYTF
TRBD1	TRBV4-2	TRBJ1-2	TGTGCCAGCAGCCAAGTGGGACAGTTTCCTAACTATGGCTACACCTTC	CASSQVGQFPNYGYTF
TRBD1	TRBV5-1	TRBJ1-2	TGCGCCAGCAGCCGGACAGGGGCTGGCTACACCTTC	CASSRTGAGYTF
TRBD1	TRBV2	TRBJ2-7	TGTGCCAGCAGGGATCGACAGGGGCCGACCTACGAGCAGTACTTC	CASRDRQGPTYEQYF
TRBD1	TRBV18	TRBJ1-2	TGTGCCAGCTCACTAACGGGACAGTCCTATGGCTACACCTTC	CASSLTGQSYGYTF
TRBD1	TRBV7-9	TRBJ2-7	TGTGCCAGCAGCTCACAGGGGTATGAGCAGTACTTC	CASSSQGYEQYF
TRBD1	TRBV9	TRBJ1-2	TGTGCCAGCAGCGTATTTGGGACAGGCCCTAACTATGGCTACACCTTC	CASSVFGTGPNYGYTF
-	TRBV19	TRBJ1-2	TGTGCCAGTAGTATTGAGCAGTTATCGGGCTACACCTTC	CASSIEQLSGYTF
-	TRBV20-1	TRBJ2-7	TGCAGTGCAAGACAGGACTACGAGCAGTACTTC	CSARQDYEQYF
TRBD1	TRBV18	TRBJ1-3	TGTGCCAGCTCACCCTGGGACAGGGCTGGAAACACCATATATTTT	CASSPWDRAGNTIYF
-	TRBV7-8	TRBJ1-2	TGTGCCAGCAGCTTAGTTGGGGGGGCGATAGGATATGGCTACACCTTC	CASSLVGGAIGYGYTF
-	TRBV7-9	TRBJ2-7	TGTGCCAGCAGACCAGGGACGGGCTCCTACGAGCAGTACTTC	CASRPGTGSYEQYF
-	TRBV6-4	TRBJ2-1	TGTGCCAGCAGTGCTGACCACTCCTACAATGAGCAGTTCTTC	CASSADHSYNEQFF
-	TRBV7-8	TRBJ1-6	TGTGCCAGCAGCAGGCAGGGGCCTGGGTCCTATAATTCACCCCTCCACTTT	CASSRQGPGSYNSPLHF
-	TRBV7-6	TRBJ1-4	TGTGCCAGCAGCCCCTTCCCCACACTTGAAAAACTGTTTTTT	CASSPFPTLEKLFF
TRBD1	TRBV5-1	TRBJ1-2	TGCGCCAGCAGCCTTCGCGGGACAGACTATGGCTACACCTTC	CASSLRGTDYGYTF
-	TRBV2	TRBJ1-1	TGTGCCAGCAGTAAAAACAGGGAAATGAACACTGAAGCTTTCTTT	CASSKNREMNTEAFF
-	TRBV20-1	TRBJ1-1	TGCAGTGCTAATAAGGGCAGAGAAGCTTTCTTT	CSANKGREAFF
-	TRBV5-6	TRBJ2-2	TGTGCCAGCAGCTTGAGGGGGGCTTACACCGGGGAGCTGTTTTTT	CASSLRGAYTGELFF